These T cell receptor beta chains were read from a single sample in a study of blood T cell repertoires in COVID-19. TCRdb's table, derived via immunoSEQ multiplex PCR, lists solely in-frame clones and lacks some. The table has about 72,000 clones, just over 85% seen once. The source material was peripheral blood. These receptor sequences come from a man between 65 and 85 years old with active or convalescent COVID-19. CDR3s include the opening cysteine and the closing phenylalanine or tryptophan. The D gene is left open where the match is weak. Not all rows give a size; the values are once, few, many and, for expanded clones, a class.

CASSLVGGRSNGYTF	NA	TRBV5-1	NA
CASSVATSSEQYF	NA	TRBV9	TRBD2
CASSLSASITYNEQFF	NA	TRBV28	NA
CASSSGGLTEAFF	NA	TRBV5-6	NA
CASSLVTGANEKLFF	NA	TRBV7-2	TRBD1
CASSPGTGVYEQYF	NA	TRBV5-6	TRBD1
CAWSRQGDEQYF	NA	TRBV30	NA
CASSVGPPGTGMNTEAFF	NA	TRBV9	TRBD1
CSVGLATRETQYF	few	TRBV29-1	TRBD2
CASSPGLAGTDTQYF	NA	TRBV3-1/TRBV3-2	TRBD2
CASSQYPTGNYEQYF	few	TRBV4-1	TRBD1
CASSSPGQGTDTQYF	once	TRBV6-5	TRBD1
CASSYGTAYGYTF	NA	TRBV25-1	TRBD1
CASSQEGTSGYTDTQYF	NA	TRBV4-2	TRBD2
CAWSGRASGRQSYNEQFF	NA	TRBV30	TRBD2
CASNEGVFEQYF	once	TRBV28	NA
CASSLTFSRGEAFF	NA	TRBV27	NA
CASSPGQEETQYF	NA	TRBV18	NA
CASGRTGDAGELFF	NA	TRBV7-9	TRBD1
CASPPVGGHKAEAFF	NA	TRBV21-1	NA
CATSRASGPHYF	NA	TRBV15	TRBD2
CASSQELQGAYGYTF	medium-sized	TRBV4-3	TRBD1
CAWGTGLQGYTF	NA	TRBV30	NA
CATSDWGSGRYQDTQYF	NA	TRBV24-1	TRBD2
CAISAPPSGTGSEKLFF	NA	TRBV10-3	TRBD1
CASSFPAMGGQYF	NA	TRBV28	NA
CASSPLGVEGQPQHF	NA	TRBV18	NA
CASSSGGSSYNEQFF	NA	TRBV7-3	TRBD2
CASRGTGGEQYF	NA	TRBV2	TRBD1
CASSMTSGDEQYF	NA	TRBV7-2	TRBD2
CASSSWRTGGVFGYTF	NA	TRBV7-9	TRBD1
CASSIGTSGANVLTF	NA	TRBV19	NA
CASSPPGAGTEAFF	NA	TRBV7-9	NA